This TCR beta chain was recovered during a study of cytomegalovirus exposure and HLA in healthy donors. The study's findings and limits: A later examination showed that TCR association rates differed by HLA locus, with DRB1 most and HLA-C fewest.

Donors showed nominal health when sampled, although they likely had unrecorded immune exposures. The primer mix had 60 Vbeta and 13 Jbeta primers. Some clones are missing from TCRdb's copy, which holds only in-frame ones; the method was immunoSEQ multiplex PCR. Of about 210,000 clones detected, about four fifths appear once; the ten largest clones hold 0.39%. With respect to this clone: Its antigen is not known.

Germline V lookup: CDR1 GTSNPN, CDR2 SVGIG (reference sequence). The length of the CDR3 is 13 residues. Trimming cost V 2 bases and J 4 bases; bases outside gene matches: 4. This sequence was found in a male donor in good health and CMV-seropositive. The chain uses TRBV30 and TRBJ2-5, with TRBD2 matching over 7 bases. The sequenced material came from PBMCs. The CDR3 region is CAWSPIAGETQYF. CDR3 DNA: TGTGCCTGGAGTCCCATAGCGGGAGAGACCCAGTACTTC.